These 13 T cell receptor beta chains came from one sample sequenced in a study of blood T cell repertoires in COVID-19. Assay used: immunoSEQ multiplex PCR; TCRdb lists only in-frame clones, some missing. The table records hundreds of thousands of clones, around 92% of them present only once. The sequencing sample was made of PBMCs or T cells enriched from blood (not recorded which). The source is a woman aged 45-59 years who had been exposed to COVID-19.

The CDR3 sequence: CASSQPTGNTEAFF. For the CDR3, the DNA is TGCGCCAGCAGCCAGCCGACAGGGAACACTGAAGCTTTCTTT. The J gene is TRBJ1-1, the V gene TRBV4-1; a weak D match, TRBD1 (6 bases). The CDR3 spans 14 residues. Trimming pared 3 bases from V and 1 base from J, leaving 9 bases between. The germline V gene has CDR1 MGHRA and CDR2 YSYEKL.

The genes are TRBV7-9 and TRBJ1-3; D may be TRBD1 (6 bases). The CDR3 is made up of 15 amino acids. CDR1 is SEHNR, CDR2 FQNEAQ, per germline (reference sequence). Trimming left V 7 bases short and J 2 bases short, with 15 bases between. The CDR3, as DNA: TGTGCCAGCACCAGAGAGGGGGACCCTGGAAACACCATATATTTT. Protein sequence: CASTREGDPGNTIYF.

The gene calls are TRBV28 and TRBJ1-5; the D is unclear. CDR3 size: 14 residues. Trimming removed 2 bases at V and 6 bases at J, with 11 bases between. Per the germline V gene, CDR1 is MDHEN and CDR2 is SYDVKM. The CDR3 DNA reads as TGTGCCAGCAGTTTAGGCGGGCTGGGTCAGCCCCAGCATTTT. Translation gives CASSLGGLGQPQHF. Drawing the rest from reference TRBV28 and TRBJ1-5, the complete variable domain is DVKVTQSSRYLVKRTGEKVFLECVQDMDHENMFWYRQDPGLGLRLIYFSYDVKMKEKGDIPEGYSVSREKKERFSLILESASTNQTSMYLCASSLGGLGQPQHFGDGTRLSIL.

This clone occurred a few times. The chain employs TRBV19 and TRBJ1-4, with D uncertain. Between the trimmed V and J ends, which lost 9 bases and 7 bases, there was a span of 15 bases. The CDR3 has 13 amino acids. Germline values: CDR1 LNHDA, CDR2 SQIVND (reference sequence). CDR3 sequence (DNA): TGTGCCAGCCCCAGACTGGAAGGTGAAAAACTGTTTTTT. Translation: CASPRLEGEKLFF.

V and J are TRBV3-1 (or the pseudogene TRBV3-2) and TRBJ2-7; D unresolved. CDR1 is LGHDT and CDR2 is YNNKEL in the germline V gene (reference sequence). This CDR3 region has 12 residues. The V and J ends lost 3 bases and 6 bases respectively, with 9 bases between them. The CDR3 protein is CASSQGMVEQYF. CDR3 nucleotides: TGTGCCAGCAGCCAGGGCATGGTCGAGCAGTACTTC.

This clone was recorded a few times. The chain recombines TRBV21-1 with TRBJ1-6. TRBV21-1 is classified as a pseudogene. The CDR3 contains 15 residues. The CDR3 DNA reads as TGTGCCAGAAAACCACCGAGGAGGTGTGAGTCACCCCTCCACTTT. It codes for CARKPPRRCESPLHF.

CDR3: CASSTSGTGQETQYF. For the CDR3, the DNA is TGTGCCAGCAGCACGTCCGGGACAGGCCAAGAGACCCAGTACTTC. V and J are TRBV5-4 and TRBJ2-5, with 8 nucleotides matching TRBD1. Germline V gene data show CDR1 as SGHNT and CDR2 as YYREEE (reference sequence). Trimming cost V 4 bases and J 1 base; bases outside gene matches: 6. The CDR3 contains 15 residues.

This chain uses TRBV5-1 with TRBJ2-7; 7 nucleotides agree with TRBD1. CDR1 and CDR2 (germline): SGHRS, YFSETQ. The CDR3 runs 12 residues. Trimming at V came to 5 bases and at J to 5 bases, leaving 4 bases not matched to a gene. In DNA, the CDR3 is TGCGCCAGCAGACGCGACAGGGACGAGCAGTACTTC. This translates into CASRRDRDEQYF.

This clone was seen only once. The gene calls are TRBV19 and TRBJ2-2, with D tentatively TRBD1 (5 bases). This CDR3 contains 17 residues. Trimming left V 3 bases short and J 4 bases short, with 18 bases between. Germline CDR1 and CDR2: LNHDA and SQIVND (reference sequence). DNA for the CDR3: TGTGCCAGTAGTATTCTAAGGGGCCCGGCGGCCACCGGGGAGCTGTTTTTT. This gives the protein CASSILRGPAATGELFF.

The chain recombines TRBV7-9 with TRBJ1-2; no definite D call. The CDR3 is 15 residues long. CDR1 and CDR2 from the germline V gene are SEHNR and FQNEAQ (reference sequence). Trimming removed 1 base at V and 2 bases at J, with 11 bases between. CDR3 nucleotides: TGTGCCAGCAGCTTAGGTGGCCAGAAAAACTATGGCTACACCTTC. This encodes CASSLGGQKNYGYTF.

The J gene is TRBJ2-7, the V gene TRBV4-2; TRBD1 matches at 7 bases. The V gene's germline CDR1 is LGHNA and CDR2 YNFKEQ. V lost 1 base to trimming and J lost 2 bases; unmatched junction nucleotides: 5. The CDR3 has 15 amino acids. CDR3 DNA: TGTGCCAGCAGCCAAGGCCCACAGGGGCCCTACGAGCAGTACTTC. Translated: CASSQGPQGPYEQYF.

This clone was detected once. The rearrangement uses TRBV7-6 and TRBJ1-4, with 9 bases fitting TRBD1. This CDR3 is 17 amino acids long. Losses at the gene ends were 1 base for V and 8 bases for J; bases not matched to a gene: 11. Germline CDR1 is SGHVS and CDR2 is FNYEAQ. CDR3 coding DNA: TGTGCCAGCAGCTTAGGGGACAGGGTGAGCTTGGGGGAAAAACTGTTTTTT. Protein product: CASSLGDRVSLGEKLFF.

The V gene is TRBV6-1, the J gene TRBJ1-5; the D is unclear. The CDR3 is 16 residues long. Germline V CDR1 and CDR2: MNHNS, SASEGT. V gave up 2 bases and J gave up 0 bases, with 11 bases separating them. In nucleotides, the CDR3 is TGTGCCAGCAGTGAACGCGCGGCAGTTAGCAATCAGCCCCAGCATTTT. It codes for CASSERAAVSNQPQHF.